The 14 T cell receptor beta chains in this list originate from one sample, sequenced in a study of blood T cell repertoires in COVID-19. The protocol was immunoSEQ multiplex PCR, while the TCRdb copy is restricted to in-frame clones and leaves out a portion. Of fewer than 300,000 clones in the sample, 75% to 90% were seen once. The specimen was peripheral blood. Receptors originate from a woman aged 45-65 years with COVID-19, enrolled during active disease.

The chain carries TRBV5-4 and TRBJ1-1; perhaps TRBD1 as D (6 bases). V lost 4 bases and J lost 0, with 19 bases in between. The germline CDR1 and CDR2 sequences are SGHNT and YYREEE (reference sequence). The length of the CDR3 is 17 residues. Here the CDR3 DNA reads TGTGCCAGCAGCAAAGATCCGGGACAACCTATGAACACTGAAGCTTTCTTT. Its protein is CASSKDPGQPMNTEAFF.

In DNA, the CDR3 is TGTGCCAGCAGCTTCGAGCCGGGACAGGGTTACGAGCAGTACTTC. Protein sequence: CASSFEPGQGYEQYF. This chain links TRBV7-9 with TRBJ2-7; 9 bases align to TRBD1. V shed 3 bases, J shed 4 bases, and the junction held 7 bases outside the gene matches. The CDR3 spans 15 residues. Germline CDR1 SEHNR, CDR2 FQNEAQ (reference sequence).

The rearrangement uses TRBV15 and TRBJ2-2, with 8 bases aligning to TRBD2. V shed 0 bases and J 3 bases; nucleotides not matched to a gene: 6. CDR1 LNHNV and CDR2 YYDKDF come from the germline V gene (reference sequence). The CDR3 has 17 amino acids. CDR3: CATSRDFSGGDTGELFF. Here the CDR3 DNA reads TGTGCCACCAGCAGAGATTTTTCGGGGGGGGACACCGGGGAGCTGTTTTTT. The full variable domain, in which reference TRBV15 and TRBJ2-2 provide the parts outside the CDR3, is DAMVIQNPRYQVTQFGKPVTLSCSQTLNHNVMYWYQQKSSQAPKLLFHYYDKDFNNEADTPDNFQSRRPNTSFCFLDIRSPGLGDTAMYLCATSRDFSGGDTGELFFGEGSRLTVL.

The CDR3 is CASSPSVAGSYNEQFF. For the CDR3, the DNA is TGTGCCAGCTCACCATCGGTAGCGGGGTCTTACAATGAGCAGTTCTTC. This rearrangement joins TRBV18 to TRBJ2-1; 8 bases are shared with TRBD2. The ends lost 2 bases at V and 4 bases at J; junction bases unmatched: 7. Germline V gives CDR1 KGHSH, CDR2 LQKENI. This CDR3 has 16 residues.

The chain links TRBV5-4 to TRBJ2-1; D gene unclear. CDR3 length equals 15 residues. Trimming removed 4 bases from V and 0 bases from J, with 11 bases in between. From germline, CDR1 is SGHNT and CDR2 YYREEE (reference sequence). The CDR3, as DNA: TGTGCCAGCAGCCCCACAAGTTACTCCTACAATGAGCAGTTCTTC. Amino acids: CASSPTSYSYNEQFF.

This rearrangement joins TRBV27 to TRBJ2-3, with 11 bases fitting TRBD2. V shed 2 bases, J shed 6 bases, and the junction held 13 bases outside the gene matches. The CDR3 sequence is 18 residues long. Germline V gene data show CDR1 as MNHEY and CDR2 as SMNVEV (reference sequence). CDR3 in DNA: TGTGCCAGCAGTTTAAAGTTGGTTAGCGGGAGGGCAGGGGATACGCAGTATTTT. Protein sequence: CASSLKLVSGRAGDTQYF.

The chain has TRBV3-1 (or the pseudogene TRBV3-2) and TRBJ1-1; D perhaps matches TRBD1 (5 bases). The germline V and J ends were trimmed by 2 bases and 6 bases, with 19 bases remaining between them. The CDR3 covers 16 residues. CDR1 is LGHDT and CDR2 is YNNKEL in the germline V gene (reference sequence). CDR3: CASSQSGGGSYSEAFF. As DNA, the CDR3 is TGTGCCAGCAGCCAAAGTGGGGGGGGATCCTATTCTGAAGCTTTCTTT.

The chain recombines TRBV4-1 with TRBJ1-1; TRBD1 matches at 8 bases. The junction had 13 bases not matched to a gene; V was cut back by 4 bases and J by 0 bases. The germline gives CDR1 MGHRA, CDR2 YSYEKL. The CDR3 is 18 amino acids. CDR3 in DNA: TGCGCCAGCAGCCCTACATCGGGACAGGACTGGGTGAACACTGAAGCTTTCTTT. The encoded protein is CASSPTSGQDWVNTEAFF.

This clone has a handful of counts. The chain links TRBV30 to TRBJ2-1, with 10 bases identical to TRBD2. CDR3 size: 17 residues. V lost 1 base to trimming and J lost 0 bases; unmatched junction nucleotides: 6. CDR1 and CDR2 from the germline V gene are GTSNPN and SVGIG (reference sequence). CDR3 nucleotides: TGTGCCTGGAGTGGACTAGCGGGCAAGAGCTCCTACAATGAGCAGTTCTTC. It yields the protein CAWSGLAGKSSYNEQFF.

V gene TRBV5-1 combines with J gene TRBJ1-2; D might be TRBD1 (5 bases). V dropped 5 bases and J dropped 8 bases, with 16 bases sitting between them. This CDR3 is 13 amino acids long. Germline V gene data show CDR1 as SGHRS and CDR2 as YFSETQ. For the CDR3, the DNA is TGCGCCAGCAGTTACGTCAGGGAACAGGGCTACACCTTC. Translation: CASSYVREQGYTF.

The chain is built from TRBV18 and TRBJ2-5, with TRBD2 matching 7 bases. Germline lookup yields CDR1 KGHSH and CDR2 LQKENI. Germline trimming cut 3 bases from V and 1 base from J; bases unmatched to any gene: 2. This CDR3 comprises 14 residues. The CDR3 is CASSPGTTQETQYF. In nucleotides, the CDR3 is TGTGCCAGCTCACCGGGGACTACCCAAGAGACCCAGTACTTC. The variable domain in full, with the rest retrieved from reference TRBV18 and TRBJ2-5, is NAGVMQNPRHLVRRRGQEARLRCSPMKGHSHVYWYRQLPEEGLKFMVYLQKENIIDESGMPKERFSAEFPKEGPSILRIQQVVRGDSAAYFCASSPGTTQETQYFGPGTRLLVL.

The J gene is TRBJ2-3, the V gene TRBV18; TRBD1 matches 9 bases. Germline V lookup: CDR1 KGHSH, CDR2 LQKENI. The CDR3 covers 15 residues. V was clipped by 6 bases and J by 2 bases; unmatched bases: 6. CDR3 nucleotides: TGTGCCAGCTCCCAAGGGACAGGGATCACAGATACGCAGTATTTT. Translation: CASSQGTGITDTQYF.

The chain carries TRBV20-1 and TRBJ1-6; no clear D. The CDR3 has 13 residues. Trimming removed 3 bases from V and 4 bases from J, with 7 bases in between. In germline, CDR1 is DFQATT, CDR2 SNEGSKA (reference sequence). Written as DNA, the CDR3 is TGCAGTGCTAGTGGGCAGTATAATTCACCCCTCCACTTT. Translated, it gives CSASGQYNSPLHF.

The J gene is TRBJ2-7, the V gene TRBV7-2, with TRBD1 as a possible D gene (5 bases). Per the germline V gene, CDR1 is SGHTA and CDR2 is FQGNSA. This CDR3 spans 14 amino acids. The V end lost 1 base, the J end lost 4 bases, and 11 bases lay between the germline ends. CDR3 in DNA: TGTGCCAGCAGCTTAGGCGCCTGGACATACGAGCAGTACTTC. Translating gives CASSLGAWTYEQYF.